These 8 T cell receptor beta chains share one sample of origin, sequenced in a study of T cell changes during pregnancy in multiple sclerosis. Clones were sequenced by immunoSEQ multiplex PCR, and TCRdb holds only the in-frame ones, with some missing. The data hold tens of thousands of clones, with about 90% observed a single time. The source was CD4+ T cells from peripheral blood mononuclear cells, collected in the second trimester of pregnancy. Every receptor here comes from a female donor with multiple sclerosis, enrolled in a pregnancy study.

The V and J genes are TRBV6-6 and TRBJ2-1; D might be TRBD1 (6 bases). Germline V gene lookup returns CDR1 MNHNY and CDR2 SVGAGI (reference sequence). V was pared by 4 bases and J by 3 bases, with 13 bases between. The CDR3 is made up of 15 amino acids. CDR3 in DNA: TGTGCCAGCAGTTCCGACAGGACCTTCTACAATGAGCAGTTCTTC. Protein: CASSSDRTFYNEQFF.

The CDR3, as DNA: TGTGCCATCAGTAGTGCGGGGGCACAAGAGACCCAGTACTTC. It yields the protein CAISSAGAQETQYF. V and J are TRBV10-3 and TRBJ2-5, with D possibly matching TRBD2 (7 bases). The CDR3 spans 14 residues. Germline loops: CDR1 ENHRY, CDR2 SYGVKD. Trimming removed 5 bases at V and 2 bases at J, with 12 bases between.

The genes are TRBV6-5 and TRBJ2-5; 9 bases map to TRBD2. CDR3 length: 15 residues. Germline V gives CDR1 MNHEY, CDR2 SVGAGI. Losses at the gene ends were 1 base for V and 4 bases for J; bases not matched to a gene: 4. The CDR3 spells CASSYWREGGETQYF. The CDR3 bases are TGTGCCAGCAGTTACTGGCGGGAGGGGGGAGAGACCCAGTACTTC.

The chain carries TRBV7-9 and TRBJ1-5; tentative D call: TRBD1 (6 bases). V shed 1 base and J shed 1 base, with 14 bases lying between them. The length of the CDR3 is 17 residues. Germline loops: CDR1 SEHNR, CDR2 FQNEAQ (reference sequence). CDR3 residues: CASSLGTGLGSNQPQHF. For the CDR3, the DNA is TGTGCCAGCAGCTTAGGCACAGGGCTTGGGAGCAATCAGCCCCAGCATTTT.

This chain links TRBV4-1 with TRBJ2-7, with no clear D. Per germline, CDR1 MGHRA and CDR2 YSYEKL. With 0 bases removed from V and 5 bases from J, the gap between germline ends came to 11 bases. This CDR3 is built from 14 residues. The CDR3 nucleotides are TGCGCCAGCAGCCAAGATCCCGTTTCCCACGAGCAGTACTTC. As protein: CASSQDPVSHEQYF.

This chain links TRBV7-9 with TRBJ2-5; a weak D match, TRBD1 (5 bases). This CDR3 is 13 amino acids long. V dropped 4 bases and J dropped 5 bases, with 11 bases sitting between them. Germline V gives CDR1 SEHNR, CDR2 FQNEAQ (reference sequence). Here the CDR3 reads CASSSTGRETQYF. In DNA form, the CDR3 reads TGTGCCAGCAGCTCAACAGGCAGGGAGACCCAGTACTTC.

The chain employs TRBV6-1 and TRBJ2-1; D not resolved. Trimming removed 6 bases from V and 3 bases from J, with 6 bases in between. The CDR3 has 12 amino acids. Germline V gene data show CDR1 as MNHNS and CDR2 as SASEGT. CDR3 region: CASSPLYNEQFF. For the CDR3, the DNA is TGTGCCAGCAGCCCTCTCTACAATGAGCAGTTCTTC.

The rearrangement uses TRBV18 and TRBJ1-3; tentative D call: TRBD1 (5 bases). The CDR3 has 16 residues. Germline assignment: CDR1 KGHSH and CDR2 LQKENI. Trimming took off 3 bases at V and 0 bases at J, with 12 bases between the two ends. CDR3 amino acids: CASSPDSFSSGNTIYF. The CDR3 region has the DNA TGTGCCAGCTCACCTGACAGCTTCTCCTCTGGAAACACCATATATTTT.